Listed here are 2 T cell receptor beta chains from one sample, sequenced in a study of blood T cells in healthy people across ages. Primed by a sample-barcoded 5' primer and a J-beta primer mix, a second PCR proceeded for about 6 to 11 cycles. TCRdb used MiXCR to reprocess the 5' RACE reads, holding one entry per CDR3 protein. Among around 580,000 distinct CDR3 sequences, less than 60% were seen once, and the ten largest hold roughly 24%. Sequencing was performed on blood. The receptor set was obtained from a man older than 75 in good health.

This clonotype has more than one count but fewer than ten. CDR3: CASTLGGTGIHEQFF. The DNA of the CDR3 is TGTGCCAGCACCCTAGGAGGGACAGGGATTCATGAGCAGTTCTTC. This chain uses TRBV11-1 with TRBJ2-1, with 9 nucleotides matching TRBD1. The junction had 12 bases not matched to a gene; V was cut back by 7 bases and J by 8 bases. Germline V gene lookup returns CDR1 SGHAT and CDR2 FQDESV (reference sequence). This CDR3 comprises 15 residues. Supplemented by reference TRBV11-1 and TRBJ2-1, the full variable domain reads EAEVAQSPRYKITEKSQAVAFWCDPISGHATLYWYRQILGQGPELLVQFQDESVVDDSQLPKDRFSAERLKGVDSTLKIQPAELGDSAMYLCASTLGGTGIHEQFFGPGTRLTVL.

This chain connects TRBV6-1 to TRBJ2-1; D uncertain. CDR1 is MNHNS and CDR2 is SASEGT in the germline V gene. V was pared by 4 bases and J by 8 bases, with 12 bases between. CDR3 size: 13 residues. CDR3 region: CASSGVGYHEQFF. For the CDR3, the DNA is TGTGCCAGCAGTGGGGTCGGTTATCATGAGCAGTTCTTC.